Presented here are 28 T cell receptor beta chains from one specimen sequenced in a study of T cells in women clearing cervical HPV infection. Here immunoSEQ multiplex PCR was the method, and the copy in TCRdb shows in-frame clones only, minus some. Listed are about 24,000 clones; about 5% falls within the top ten. The source material was blood buffy coat. All receptors derive from a woman between 18 and 69 years old with a cervical HPV16 infection that either progressed to CIN3+ or cleared (not recorded which).

Concerning this clone itself: The observed sequence ends 3 residues before the CDR3 terminus, with the missing tail filled in from the germline J gene. The chain carries TRBV5-1 and TRBJ2-1, with 9 bases identical to TRBD2. Germline V gene sequence: CDR1 SGHRS, CDR2 YFSETQ. This CDR3 has 16 residues. V shed 2 bases and J 6 bases; nucleotides not matched to a gene: 9. The CDR3 here is CASSLKTSGPCNEQFF. The DNA read from the CDR3 is TGCGCCAGCAGCTTAAAGACTAGCGGACCATGCAATGAG.

Note on this clone: The CDR3 is cut off 3 residues early in the read; its end comes from the germline J gene. The J gene is TRBJ2-2, the V gene TRBV6-1; TRBD2 aligns across 7 bases. Per germline, CDR1 MNHNS and CDR2 SASEGT. The CDR3 runs 14 residues. The V gene end was trimmed by 1 base and the J gene end by 6 bases; junction bases not matched to a gene: 2. The sequenced part of the CDR3 DNA is TGTGCCAGCAGTGAAGTACGGGGGGCCGGGGAG. It encodes CASSEVRGAGE. The full CDR3 protein reads CASSEVRGAGELFF.

About this clone: The CDR3 end lies 3 residues beyond the end of the read and is filled in from the germline J gene. This sequence joins TRBV20-1 and TRBJ2-3; unclear D gene. The CDR3 is 12 residues long. Germline CDR1 reads DFQATT; CDR2 reads SNEGSKA (reference sequence). Trimming stripped 6 bases from V and 6 bases from J, with 13 bases between. CDR3 residues: CSAPSIGDTQYF. Partial CDR3 DNA: TGCAGTGCACCTTCCATCGGGGATACG.

About this clone: The read finishes 3 residues shy of the CDR3 end, and the germline J gene is used to complete it. The chain links TRBV19 to TRBJ2-5; 7 nucleotides align to TRBD2. Germline V CDR1 and CDR2: LNHDA, SQIVND (reference sequence). The CDR3 contains 13 residues. The V gene end was trimmed by 2 bases and the J gene end by 4 bases; junction bases not matched to a gene: 1. CDR3 DNA (partial): TGTGCCAGTAGTATATCGGGGGGAGAGACC. Its protein product is CASSISGGET. The full CDR3 reads CASSISGGETQYF.

A word on this clone: The read terminates 3 residues before the CDR3 end, so the remaining end is supplied by the germline J gene. The V gene is TRBV7-3, the J gene TRBJ2-1; TRBD1 is a possible D gene (7 bases). This CDR3 spans 16 amino acids. The germline V gene has CDR1 SGHTA and CDR2 FQGTGA. The ends were cut back, 5 bases at V and 7 bases at J, with 21 bases in the middle. The CDR3 reads CASSPVGGGTFNEQFF. The DNA read from the CDR3 is TGTGCCAGCAGCCCCGTAGGGGGCGGGACTTTTAATGAG.

Of note for this clone: The CDR3 end falls 3 residues outside the read, so it is completed with the germline J gene. The chain recombines TRBV11-3 with TRBJ2-1; 10 bases fit TRBD2. This CDR3 has 15 residues. V lost 3 bases to trimming and J lost 8 bases; unmatched junction nucleotides: 7. Germline V gene sequence: CDR1 SGHNT, CDR2 YENEEA. CDR3 sequence: CASSLGLAWSDEQFF. The DNA read from the CDR3 is TGTGCCAGCAGCTTGGGACTAGCGTGGAGCGATGAG.

As for this clone: The CDR3 goes on 3 residues after the read ends, and that part is filled in from the germline J gene. The rearrangement links TRBV4-1 to TRBJ2-7; 7 bases map to TRBD1. This CDR3 comprises 15 residues. Losses at the gene ends were 1 base for V and 4 bases for J; bases not matched to a gene: 7. Per germline, CDR1 MGHRA and CDR2 YSYEKL. The covered CDR3 bases are TGCGCCAGCAGCCAAGTTGGGGCAGGGGGATACGAG. It specifies CASSQVGAGGYE. The full CDR3 reads CASSQVGAGGYEQYF.

CDR3 in amino acids: CASSTRDTQYF. CDR3 DNA, as far as it was read: TGTGCCAGCAGTACAAGAGATACG. The chain recombines TRBV2 with TRBJ2-3; no reliable D call. The read falls 3 residues short of the CDR3 end, and the missing part is taken from the germline J gene. CDR1 is SNHLY and CDR2 is FYNNEI in the germline V gene. The V end was cut by 5 bases, the J end by 5 bases, with 5 bases between. The CDR3 spans 11 residues.

Of note for this clone: Read coverage stops 3 residues before the CDR3 terminus; the germline J gene supplies the remainder. The chain carries TRBV2 and TRBJ2-3, with 12 bases matching TRBD2. CDR1 is SNHLY, CDR2 FYNNEI, per germline. The V gene end was trimmed by 5 bases and the J gene end by 0 bases; junction bases not matched to a gene: 3. The CDR3 covers 16 residues. The covered CDR3 bases are TGTGCCAGCAGTAGGACTAGCGGGATCAGCACAGATACG. Protein: CASSRTSGISTDT. In full, the CDR3 is CASSRTSGISTDTQYF.

About this clone itself: The CDR3 end lies 3 residues beyond the end of the read and is filled in from the germline J gene. The chain uses TRBV5-1 and TRBJ1-6; tentative D call: TRBD1 (5 bases). The V end was cut by 2 bases, the J end by 5 bases, with 11 bases between. Germline lookup yields CDR1 SGHRS and CDR2 YFSETQ. The CDR3 totals 15 residues. Incomplete CDR3 DNA: TGCGCCAGCAGCTTTCTCGGAGGGGATAATTCACCC. This translates into CASSFLGGDNSP. Given in full, the CDR3 is CASSFLGGDNSPLHF. Full variable domain (remainder filled in from reference TRBV5-1 and TRBJ1-6): KAGVTQTPRYLIKTRGQQVTLSCSPISGHRSVSWYQQTPGQGLQFLFEYFSETQRNKGNFPGRFSGRQFSNSRSEMNVSTLELGDSALYLCASSFLGGDNSPLHFGNGTRLTVT.

Concerning this clone itself: With the read ending 3 residues before the CDR3 end, the germline J gene is used to fill in that end. The chain joins TRBV11-3 to TRBJ2-3, with D maybe TRBD1 (5 bases). Trimming removed 5 bases from V and 0 bases from J, with 9 bases in between. This CDR3 spans 14 amino acids. Looked up from germline, CDR1 is SGHNT and CDR2 is YENEEA. CDR3 residues: CASSPGHSTDTQYF. The sequenced CDR3 bases are TGTGCCAGCAGCCCAGGACATAGCACAGATACG.

Of note for this clone: From the germline J gene comes the end of the CDR3, since the read stops 3 residues before it. The V gene is TRBV3-1 (or the pseudogene TRBV3-2), the J gene TRBJ2-5; 12 nucleotides agree with TRBD2. V was pared by 0 bases and J by 4 bases, with 6 bases of the junction left unmatched. The germline gives CDR1 LGHDT, CDR2 YNNKEL (reference sequence). The CDR3 sequence is 17 residues long. CDR3 residues: CASSQESSGGGAETQYF. The part of the CDR3 DNA that was read is TGTGCCAGCAGCCAAGAGTCTAGCGGGGGGGGTGCAGAGACC.

Worth noting for this clone: From the germline J gene comes the end of the CDR3, since the read stops 3 residues before it. This rearrangement joins TRBV7-9 to TRBJ2-7; 11 nucleotides match TRBD1. CDR1 is SEHNR and CDR2 is FQNEAQ in the germline V gene (reference sequence). Germline trimming cut 4 bases from V and 3 bases from J; bases unmatched to any gene: 5. This CDR3 comprises 15 residues. CDR3 loop: CASSSGQGANYEQYF. CDR3 DNA (partial): TGTGCCAGCAGCTCCGGACAGGGGGCTAACTACGAG.

A word on this clone: Read sequence stops 3 residues before the CDR3 end, and the germline J gene provides the missing end. The chain has TRBV7-9 and TRBJ2-7; weak D call: TRBD2 (6 bases). The CDR3 sequence is 14 residues long. CDR1 is SEHNR and CDR2 is FQNEAQ in the germline V gene (reference sequence). The ends were cut back, 1 base at V and 2 bases at J, with 9 bases in the middle. The CDR3 DNA, read in part, is TGTGCCAGCAGCTTAGGGCGGACTACCTACGAG. This translates into CASSLGRTTYE. The entire CDR3 sequence reads CASSLGRTTYEQYF.

On this clone itself: The read comes to an end 3 residues before the CDR3 does, leaving the germline J gene to fill in the end. The chain recombines TRBV7-6 with TRBJ2-1; TRBD1 is a possible D gene (7 bases). Germline assignment: CDR1 SGHVS and CDR2 FNYEAQ. Trimming removed 5 bases from V and 8 bases from J, with 16 bases in between. The CDR3 sequence is 14 residues long. CDR3 DNA (partial): TGTGCCAGCAGCCCTTGGACAGGAGGGGATGAG. Residues: CASSPWTGGDE. The whole CDR3 protein reads CASSPWTGGDEQFF.

As for this clone: Read sequence stops 3 residues before the CDR3 end, and the germline J gene provides the missing end. This chain links TRBV5-1 with TRBJ2-3, with a tentative D call TRBD1 (6 bases). Germline CDR1 is SGHRS and CDR2 is YFSETQ. Trimming cost V 6 bases and J 2 bases, with 16 bases left between them. The CDR3 totals 15 residues. CDR3 region: CASTDRSTFTDTQYF. Partial CDR3 DNA: TGCGCCAGCACCGACAGGTCAACCTTCACAGATACG.

In regard to this clone: The read falls 3 residues short of the CDR3 end, and the missing part is taken from the germline J gene. J is TRBJ1-4 and V is TRBV2, with TRBD1 identical over 7 bases. The ends lost 6 bases at V and 7 bases at J; junction bases unmatched: 5. Germline assignment: CDR1 SNHLY and CDR2 FYNNEI. The CDR3 is 13 residues long. The CDR3 sequence: CASRRQGSEKLFF. The DNA read from the CDR3 is TGTGCCAGCAGGAGACAGGGAAGTGAAAAA.

About this clone: The sequence runs out 3 residues before the end of the CDR3; the remainder is reconstructed from the germline J gene. V usage is TRBV6-1 and J usage is TRBJ2-5; 9 bases agree with TRBD1. V trimming: 2 bases; J trimming: 4 bases; junction bases outside the gene matches: 8. Germline V gene data show CDR1 as MNHNS and CDR2 as SASEGT. The CDR3 length is 16 residues. This chain's CDR3 is CASSENKGQGRETQYF. CDR3 DNA (partial): TGTGCCAGCAGTGAAAATAAGGGACAGGGACGAGAGACC.

Of note for this clone: The DNA ends 3 residues before the CDR3 does, and the rest of the CDR3 is filled in from the germline J gene. V is TRBV18 and J is TRBJ2-1; 7 positions match TRBD1. V was pared by 6 bases and J by 5 bases, with 10 bases of the junction left unmatched. CDR1 KGHSH and CDR2 LQKENI come from the germline V gene. This CDR3 contains 15 residues. The CDR3 loop reads CASSPLAQGDNEQFF. CDR3 DNA (partial): TGTGCCAGCTCCCCTCTCGCCCAGGGGGACAATGAG. Using reference TRBV18 and TRBJ2-1 for the parts outside the CDR3, the full variable domain is NAGVMQNPRHLVRRRGQEARLRCSPMKGHSHVYWYRQLPEEGLKFMVYLQKENIIDESGMPKERFSAEFPKEGPSILRIQQVVRGDSAAYFCASSPLAQGDNEQFFGPGTRLTVL.

Details on this clone: With the read ending 3 residues before the CDR3 end, the germline J gene is used to fill in that end. The J gene is TRBJ2-3, the V gene TRBV20-1, with D unresolved. Per the germline V gene, CDR1 is DFQATT and CDR2 is SNEGSKA (reference sequence). Between the trimmed V and J ends, which lost 2 bases and 4 bases, there was a span of 22 bases. The CDR3 totals 17 residues. The CDR3 is CSARKIGRNVYADTQYF. The CDR3 DNA, read in part, is TGCAGTGCTAGAAAAATTGGCAGGAATGTTTATGCAGATACG.

Details on this clone: Germline is not matched at one junction end, which may reflect a read error. The read is 3 residues too short to cover the CDR3 end, so that end is filled in from the germline J gene. The chain carries TRBV2 and TRBJ1-2, with a weak D call TRBD1 (5 bases). Germline assignment: CDR1 SNHLY and CDR2 FYNNEI. There are 12 residues in the CDR3. CDR3 DNA, as far as it was read: TGTGCCAGCGCCTGGGGGGGGTATGAC. Protein product: CASAWGGYD. The full-length CDR3 reads as CASAWGGYDYTF.

A remark on this clone: The read ends 3 residues shy of where the CDR3 ends; the end is completed using the germline J gene. J is TRBJ2-1 and V is TRBV18; TRBD2 agrees at 12 bases. The CDR3 has 18 residues. Germline V gene sequence: CDR1 KGHSH, CDR2 LQKENI. V shed 5 bases and J 0 bases; nucleotides not matched to a gene: 8. CDR3 DNA, as far as it was read: TGTGCCAGCTCAACACTAGCGGGGGGCACGAGCTCCTACAATGAG. It translates to CASSTLAGGTSSYNE. The complete CDR3 protein is CASSTLAGGTSSYNEQFF.

With regard to this clone: The sequenced fragment ends 3 residues before the CDR3 boundary, so the rest is inferred from the germline J gene. The chain couples TRBV5-1 to TRBJ2-3, with D possibly TRBD1 on 6 matching bases. Trimming cost V 1 base and J 4 bases, with 10 bases left between them. The length of the CDR3 is 14 residues. The V gene's germline CDR1 is SGHRS and CDR2 YFSETQ. CDR3 amino acids: CASSLTGSADTQYF. CDR3 DNA, as far as it was read: TGCGCCAGCAGCTTGACAGGGTCTGCAGATACG.

The CDR3 DNA, read in part, is TGCGCCAGCAGCCAAGGGGGACTAGCGAGGAACGAG. Protein sequence: CASSQGGLARNE. The whole CDR3 protein reads CASSQGGLARNEQYF. The chain couples TRBV4-1 to TRBJ2-7; 10 bases are a match to TRBD2. The read comes to an end 3 residues before the CDR3 does, leaving the germline J gene to fill in the end. Germline-derived CDR1 and CDR2 are MGHRA and YSYEKL. The trim removed 1 base at V and 5 bases at J, leaving 5 bases unmatched. The CDR3 covers 15 residues.

This clone registers medium-sized by frequency. Coverage ceases 3 residues before the CDR3 finishes, and the germline J gene fills in the end. J is TRBJ2-5 and V is TRBV29-1, with D possibly being TRBD2 (6 bases). CDR3 length: 15 amino acids. The ends were cut back, 3 bases at V and 2 bases at J, with 16 bases in the middle. CDR1 is SQVTM, CDR2 ANQGSEA, per germline. CDR3 region: CSVDDWKAGQETQYF. CDR3 bases read: TGCAGCGTTGACGATTGGAAAGCGGGTCAAGAGACC.

A word on this clone: The observed sequence ends 3 residues before the CDR3 terminus, with the missing tail filled in from the germline J gene. This chain links TRBV10-1 with TRBJ2-3, with D tentatively TRBD2 (5 bases). Germline V gene lookup returns CDR1 WNHNN and CDR2 SYGVQD (reference sequence). V lost 6 bases, J lost 2 bases, and 15 bases lay in between. The CDR3 is made up of 15 amino acids. CDR3 DNA, as far as it was read: TGCGCCAGCAGACCTGGACTGGACCCCACAGATACG. It yields the protein CASRPGLDPTDT. The entire CDR3 reads CASRPGLDPTDTQYF.

As concerns this clone: The read terminates 3 residues ahead of where the CDR3 ends, so the germline J gene completes it. The chain links TRBV19 to TRBJ1-2, with D maybe TRBD1 (5 bases). This CDR3 comprises 15 residues. Per the germline V gene, CDR1 is LNHDA and CDR2 is SQIVND (reference sequence). The part of the CDR3 DNA that was read is TGTGCCAGTAGCCCGGGACTCTCCCTCACCTACGAC. This translates into CASSPGLSLTYD. The whole CDR3 is CASSPGLSLTYDYTF.

For this clone: The CDR3 goes on 3 residues after the read ends, and that part is filled in from the germline J gene. This chain uses TRBV7-3 with TRBJ2-1, with 9 bases that match TRBD2. Germline V gene sequence: CDR1 SGHTA, CDR2 FQGTGA. CDR3 length: 16 residues. After removal of 1 base from V and 7 bases from J, the junction contained 8 bases not matched to a gene. This chain's CDR3 is CASSLIASGEANEQFF. CDR3 DNA, as far as it was read: TGTGCCAGCAGCTTAATCGCTAGCGGGGAAGCTAATGAG.